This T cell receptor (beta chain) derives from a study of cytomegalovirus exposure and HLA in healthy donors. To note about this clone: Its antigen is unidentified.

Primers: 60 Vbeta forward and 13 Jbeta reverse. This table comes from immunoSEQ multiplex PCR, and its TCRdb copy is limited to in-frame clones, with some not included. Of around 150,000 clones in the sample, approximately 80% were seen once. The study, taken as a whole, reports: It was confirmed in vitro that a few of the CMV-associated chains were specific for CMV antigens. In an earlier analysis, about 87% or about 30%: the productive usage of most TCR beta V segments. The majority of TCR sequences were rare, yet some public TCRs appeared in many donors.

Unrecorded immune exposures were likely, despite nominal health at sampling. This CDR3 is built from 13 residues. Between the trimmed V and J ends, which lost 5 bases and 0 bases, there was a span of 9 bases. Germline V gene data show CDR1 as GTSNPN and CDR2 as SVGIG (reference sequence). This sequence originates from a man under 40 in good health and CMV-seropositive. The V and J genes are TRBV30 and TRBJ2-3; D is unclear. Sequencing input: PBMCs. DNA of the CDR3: TGTGCCTGGTCCCCTCCCAGCACAGATACGCAGTATTTT. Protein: CAWSPPSTDTQYF.